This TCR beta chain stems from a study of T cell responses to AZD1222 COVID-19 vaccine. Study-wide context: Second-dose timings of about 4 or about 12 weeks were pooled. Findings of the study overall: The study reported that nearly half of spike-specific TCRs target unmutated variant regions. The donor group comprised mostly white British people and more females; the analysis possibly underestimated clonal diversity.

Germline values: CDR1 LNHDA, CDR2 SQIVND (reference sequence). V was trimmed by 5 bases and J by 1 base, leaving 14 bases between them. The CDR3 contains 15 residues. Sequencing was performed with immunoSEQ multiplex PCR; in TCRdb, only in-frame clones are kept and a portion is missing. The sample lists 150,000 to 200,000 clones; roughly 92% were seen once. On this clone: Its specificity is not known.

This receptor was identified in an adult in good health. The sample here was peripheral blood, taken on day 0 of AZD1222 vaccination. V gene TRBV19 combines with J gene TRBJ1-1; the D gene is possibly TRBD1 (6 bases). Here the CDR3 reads CASSASGTPNTEAFF. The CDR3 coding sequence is TGTGCCAGTAGTGCTTCCGGGACACCGAACACTGAAGCTTTCTTT.